The 7 T cell receptor beta chains reported below all come from one sample, sequenced in a study of blood T cell repertoires in COVID-19. Only in-frame clones appear in the TCRdb table, and some are missing; sequencing was by immunoSEQ multiplex PCR. The sample consists of around 250,000 clones, about 87% of them appearing once. The sequenced sample was PBMCs or T cells enriched from blood (not recorded which). The receptors come from a man aged 50-59 years who had been exposed to COVID-19.

This clone appeared a single time. The chain uses TRBV28 and TRBJ2-2, with 7 bases aligning to TRBD1. This CDR3 spans 16 amino acids. The V and J ends lost 4 bases and 3 bases, in that order; junction bases with no gene match: 8. Germline values: CDR1 MDHEN, CDR2 SYDVKM. The CDR3 protein is CASSSQGDPHTGELFF. The CDR3 coding sequence is TGTGCCAGCAGTTCGCAGGGGGATCCCCACACCGGGGAGCTGTTTTTT.

The chain couples TRBV3-1 (or the pseudogene TRBV3-2) to TRBJ1-6, with D perhaps matching TRBD1 (6 bases). The V end lost 3 bases, the J end lost 2 bases, and 11 bases lay between the germline ends. The CDR3 spans 16 residues. Germline V gene lookup returns CDR1 LGHDT and CDR2 YNNKEL (reference sequence). CDR3 sequence (DNA): TGTGCCAGCAGCCAGAGCAGGGGCGCCTATAATTCACCCCTCCACTTT. Protein sequence: CASSQSRGAYNSPLHF.

The V gene is TRBV4-1, the J gene TRBJ1-2, with 7 bases lining up with TRBD1. In germline, CDR1 is MGHRA, CDR2 YSYEKL. V lost 5 bases to trimming and J lost 4 bases; unmatched junction nucleotides: 19. There are 18 residues in the CDR3. The DNA of the CDR3 is TGCGCCAGCAGCTTACAAGACCGCTCAGGGGGTTTTGGCTATGGCTACACCTTC. It encodes CASSLQDRSGGFGYGYTF.

The chain joins TRBV5-1 to TRBJ1-2, with a possible D match to TRBD1 (5 bases). There are 15 residues in the CDR3. Looked up from germline, CDR1 is SGHRS and CDR2 is YFSETQ. V lost 0 bases to trimming and J lost 4 bases, with 13 bases between them. CDR3 residues: CASSLAPQERYGYTF. The CDR3, as DNA: TGCGCCAGCAGCTTGGCCCCACAGGAACGCTATGGCTACACCTTC.

The chain combines TRBV5-1 with TRBJ1-3; 10 bases fit TRBD1. Germline-derived CDR1 and CDR2 are SGHRS and YFSETQ. V shed 4 bases, J shed 4 bases, and the junction held 14 bases outside the gene matches. This CDR3 has 18 residues. CDR3 amino acids: CASSPEPRQGASGNTIYF. The CDR3 DNA is TGCGCCAGCAGCCCCGAACCACGACAGGGGGCGTCGGGAAACACCATATATTTT.

The chain has TRBV19 and TRBJ1-1; no clear D gene. V was pared by 4 bases and J by 0 bases, with 18 bases between. Germline CDR1 reads LNHDA; CDR2 reads SQIVND (reference sequence). CDR3 length: 17 amino acids. CDR3 DNA sequence: TGTGCCAGTAGTACCCACCGGTCCGCAAGTCTGAACACTGAAGCTTTCTTT. Translating it yields CASSTHRSASLNTEAFF. Complete variable domain (other parts from reference TRBV19 and TRBJ1-1): DGGITQSPKYLFRKEGQNVTLSCEQNLNHDAMYWYRQDPGQGLRLIYYSQIVNDFQKGDIAEGYSVSREKKESFPLTVTSAQKNPTAFYLCASSTHRSASLNTEAFFGQGTRLTVV.

This clone was detected a few times. The rearrangement links TRBV28 to TRBJ1-5; 9 nucleotides line up with TRBD1. The CDR3 covers 15 residues. Germline CDR1 and CDR2: MDHEN and SYDVKM. V was pared by 6 bases and J by 6 bases, with 9 bases of the junction left unmatched. In nucleotides, the CDR3 is TGTGCCAGCAGGAAATCGACAGGGGGGATTCAGCCCCAGCATTTT. Its protein is CASRKSTGGIQPQHF.